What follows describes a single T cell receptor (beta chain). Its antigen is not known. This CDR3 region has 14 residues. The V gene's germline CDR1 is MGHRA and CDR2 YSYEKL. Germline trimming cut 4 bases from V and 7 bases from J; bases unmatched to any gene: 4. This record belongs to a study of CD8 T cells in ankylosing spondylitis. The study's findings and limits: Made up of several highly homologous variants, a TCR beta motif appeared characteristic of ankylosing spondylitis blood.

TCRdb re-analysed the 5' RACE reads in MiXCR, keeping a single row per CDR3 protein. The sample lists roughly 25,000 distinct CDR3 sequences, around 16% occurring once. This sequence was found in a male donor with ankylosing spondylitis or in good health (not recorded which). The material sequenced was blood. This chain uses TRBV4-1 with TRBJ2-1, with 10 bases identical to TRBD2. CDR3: CASSLAGGTNEQFF. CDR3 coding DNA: TGCGCCAGCAGCCTAGCGGGGGGCACAAATGAGCAGTTCTTC.